What follows describes a single T cell receptor beta chain. The antigen remains unidentified. Described time point: after dendritic cell vaccination, including at tumor progression/relapse. The data were taken from a study of glioma-infiltrating T cells after dendritic cell vaccination. Study-wide findings and caveats: The cohort had few patients with full blood and tumor sets.

Germline assignment: CDR1 MNHEY and CDR2 SMNVEV (reference sequence). CDR3 length: 19 residues. J gave up 3 bases and V 7 bases, and 20 bases lay outside the gene matches. The repertoire was sequenced with immunoSEQ multiplex PCR; TCRdb's copy has only in-frame clones and lacks some. The sample carries some 46,000 clones, 89% recorded once. This TCR derives from a human donor with glioblastoma. Sequences were derived from blood, sampled after dendritic cell vaccination. The gene calls are TRBV27 and TRBJ2-3; TRBD1 matches 9 bases. The DNA of the CDR3 is TGTGCCAGCACCGCCCGGGGGACAGGGCCTGTTTTCAAAACAGATACGCAGTATTTT. Translating gives CASTARGTGPVFKTDTQYF.